The 24 T cell receptor beta chains below were found in one sample sequenced in a study of T cell changes during pregnancy in multiple sclerosis. Clones were read by immunoSEQ multiplex PCR, and TCRdb kept only the in-frame ones, dropping some. The sample includes over 55,000 clones, 80% to 90% seen only once; the top ten take roughly 2.7%. The sequencing used peripheral blood, collected in the first trimester of pregnancy. These receptors all come from a female donor with multiple sclerosis, enrolled in a pregnancy study.

This chain links TRBV6-1 with TRBJ1-2; 10 nucleotides line up with TRBD1. Germline trimming cut 4 bases from V and 5 bases from J; bases unmatched to any gene: 7. This CDR3 comprises 15 residues. Germline V lookup: CDR1 MNHNS, CDR2 SASEGT. CDR3 sequence reads: CASSVGGQGEYGYTF. The CDR3 nucleotides read TGTGCCAGCAGTGTCGGAGGACAGGGGGAATATGGCTACACCTTC.

A single count supports this clone. The V call is TRBV28, the J call TRBJ1-5, with TRBD1 identical over 11 bases. V was clipped by 5 bases and J by 6 bases; unmatched bases: 3. The CDR3 contains 14 residues. Germline V CDR1 and CDR2: MDHEN, SYDVKM. The CDR3 is CASSGQGASQPQHF. CDR3 coding DNA: TGTGCCAGCAGTGGACAGGGGGCGAGTCAGCCCCAGCATTTT.

This CDR3 is CASSQTSGSGGKWETQYF. CDR3 in DNA: TGCGCCAGCAGCCAAACATCTGGGAGCGGGGGGAAGTGGGAGACCCAGTACTTC. The rearrangement uses TRBV4-3 and TRBJ2-5; the match to TRBD2 covers 9 bases. CDR1 LGHNA and CDR2 YSLEER come from the germline V gene. Trimming took 2 bases from V and 5 from J; bases not matched to a gene: 15. This CDR3 contains 18 residues.

This clone was observed a single time. This rearrangement joins TRBV5-1 to TRBJ2-5; D is possibly TRBD2 (6 bases). V shed 7 bases and J shed 2 bases, with 18 bases lying between them. The CDR3 length is 15 residues. Germline loops: CDR1 SGHRS, CDR2 YFSETQ. The CDR3, as DNA: TGCGCCAGCGAAAGCGCGGGGACGGGGCAAGAGACCCAGTACTTC. It yields the protein CASESAGTGQETQYF. The full variable domain, with the rest looked up from reference TRBV5-1 and TRBJ2-5, is KAGVTQTPRYLIKTRGQQVTLSCSPISGHRSVSWYQQTPGQGLQFLFEYFSETQRNKGNFPGRFSGRQFSNSRSEMNVSTLELGDSALYLCASESAGTGQETQYFGPGTRLLVL.

This clone was recorded a few times. The chain couples TRBV7-3 to TRBJ2-2; no reliable D call. The CDR3 is 13 residues long. Germline V gene data show CDR1 as SGHTA and CDR2 as FQGTGA. With 5 bases removed from V and 6 bases from J, the gap between germline ends came to 10 bases. The CDR3 coding sequence is TGTGCCAGCAGCCTGGAGCCCGCCGGGGAGCTGTTTTTT. Residues: CASSLEPAGELFF.

The chain uses TRBV19 and TRBJ1-2; 8 bases are shared with TRBD1. After removal of 10 bases from V and 8 bases from J, the junction contained 15 bases not matched to a gene. This CDR3 is built from 14 residues. The germline V gene has CDR1 LNHDA and CDR2 SQIVND (reference sequence). The CDR3 is CATSRLGTGDGYTF. Written as DNA, the CDR3 is TGTGCCACCTCAAGGCTGGGGACAGGTGACGGCTACACCTTC.

This CDR3 is CSVGAGSIDTQYF. The DNA of the CDR3 is TGCAGCGTTGGGGCAGGTAGTATAGATACGCAGTATTTT. V gene TRBV29-1 combines with J gene TRBJ2-3; no firm D call. V lost 4 bases and J lost 5, with 13 bases in between. Germline CDR1 and CDR2: SQVTM and ANQGSEA. This CDR3 is built from 13 residues.

This chain uses TRBV7-9 with TRBJ2-3, with 11 positions matching TRBD2. Germline V gene lookup returns CDR1 SEHNR and CDR2 FQNEAQ (reference sequence). The CDR3 is made up of 17 amino acids. V trimming: 7 bases; J trimming: 2 bases; junction bases outside the gene matches: 11. The CDR3 loop reads CASNSRDSGRATDTQYF. The CDR3 bases are TGTGCCAGCAACTCCAGGGATAGCGGGAGGGCCACAGATACGCAGTATTTT.

V is TRBV11-3 and J is TRBJ2-5; no firm D call. The CDR3 is 14 residues long. Trimming took 0 bases from V and 2 from J, leaving 7 bases between them. From germline, CDR1 is SGHNT and CDR2 YENEEA. The CDR3 is CASSLDGSQETQYF. CDR3 bases: TGTGCCAGCAGCTTAGATGGCAGTCAAGAGACCCAGTACTTC.

The V and J genes are TRBV5-1 and TRBJ2-7; weak D call: TRBD2 (5 bases). With 7 bases removed from V and 7 bases from J, the gap between germline ends came to 24 bases. The CDR3 covers 15 residues. CDR1 SGHRS and CDR2 YFSETQ come from the germline V gene. This chain's CDR3 is CASERGRRPLGEQYF. The CDR3 DNA is TGCGCCAGCGAGAGAGGACGGAGGCCCTTGGGAGAGCAGTACTTC.

The chain recombines TRBV30 with TRBJ2-7; TRBD1 matches at 8 bases. This CDR3 spans 14 amino acids. Trimming at V came to 3 bases and at J to 7 bases, leaving 11 bases not matched to a gene. Germline assignment: CDR1 GTSNPN and CDR2 SVGIG (reference sequence). The CDR3 sequence: CAWSTRGLEWEQYF. The CDR3 bases are TGTGCCTGGAGCACCAGGGGGCTGGAGTGGGAGCAGTACTTC.

The V gene is TRBV27, the J gene TRBJ1-2; D is unclear. This CDR3 spans 14 amino acids. Germline CDR1 and CDR2: MNHEY and SMNVEV (reference sequence). V lost 5 bases and J 8 bases, leaving 18 bases between the germline ends. The CDR3 loop is CASSPSGASLGYTF. The DNA of the CDR3 is TGTGCCAGCAGTCCCTCGGGAGCCTCGTTAGGCTACACCTTC.

The CDR3 coding sequence is TGTGCCAGCAGTTACTTAACCGCAGGTCTTCCCGGGGAGCTGTTTTTT. Its translation: CASSYLTAGLPGELFF. The chain couples TRBV6-5 to TRBJ2-2; no clear D. V was trimmed by 1 base and J by 6 bases, leaving 15 bases between them. CDR1 is MNHEY, CDR2 SVGAGI, per germline. The CDR3 length is 16 residues.

The V gene is TRBV4-3, the J gene TRBJ1-6; 12 bases line up with TRBD1. CDR3 length equals 17 residues. CDR1 and CDR2 from the germline V gene are LGHNA and YSLEER. The junction had 8 bases not matched to a gene; V was cut back by 1 base and J by 10 bases. The CDR3 reads CASSQVIPGTGGSPLHF. CDR3 sequence (DNA): TGCGCCAGCAGCCAAGTAATACCCGGGACAGGGGGCTCACCCCTCCACTTT.

The rearrangement links TRBV18 to TRBJ1-5; D might be TRBD1 (6 bases). Trimming cost V 3 bases and J 3 bases, with 9 bases left between them. Germline CDR1 KGHSH, CDR2 LQKENI. The CDR3 totals 14 residues. The CDR3 DNA reads as TGTGCCAGCTCACCCGGGACAAACAATCAGCCCCAGCATTTT. It translates to CASSPGTNNQPQHF.

V is TRBV9 and J is TRBJ2-1; unclear D gene. Germline V gene data show CDR1 as SGDLS and CDR2 as YYNGEE. V lost 3 bases to trimming and J lost 1 base, with 14 bases between them. This CDR3 spans 16 amino acids. The CDR3 bases are TGTGCCAGCAGCGGCGTGGGCCGTGGGTCCTACAATGAGCAGTTCTTC. Protein product: CASSGVGRGSYNEQFF.

The chain carries TRBV19 and TRBJ1-5, with 7 bases matching TRBD1. Germline V gene data show CDR1 as LNHDA and CDR2 as SQIVND (reference sequence). This CDR3 has 16 amino acids. The trim removed 3 bases at V and 7 bases at J, leaving 12 bases unmatched. The CDR3 DNA reads as TGTGCCAGTAGTATTTTTCGGACAGGAGCGAAACAGCCCCAGCATTTT. It specifies CASSIFRTGAKQPQHF.

This chain links TRBV5-1 with TRBJ1-2, with D unclear. There are 13 residues in the CDR3. Trimming took off 4 bases at V and 9 bases at J, with 16 bases between the two ends. Per germline, CDR1 SGHRS and CDR2 YFSETQ. The CDR3, as DNA: TGCGCCAGCAGCCCCTGGACTGCTCGGAGCTACACCTTC. Translating gives CASSPWTARSYTF.

The chain has TRBV7-9 and TRBJ1-1; D gene ambiguous. The V end was cut by 4 bases, the J end by 8 bases, with 11 bases between. The CDR3 extends over 12 amino acids. CDR1 and CDR2 from the germline V gene are SEHNR and FQNEAQ (reference sequence). The DNA of the CDR3 is TGTGCCAGCAGCTCCCCGGGGAACGAAGCTTTCTTT. Amino acids: CASSSPGNEAFF.

The chain carries TRBV5-8 and TRBJ2-3; D perhaps matches TRBD2 (6 bases). Germline V gene sequence: CDR1 SGHTS, CDR2 YDEGEE. This CDR3 comprises 10 residues. Trimming cost V 7 bases and J 14 bases, with 14 bases left between them. CDR3 in amino acids: CASLGLQRYF. The CDR3 DNA reads TGTGCCAGCCTTGGACTACAACGGTATTTT.

The genes are TRBV2 and TRBJ2-1, with 10 bases that match TRBD2. Germline CDR1 reads SNHLY; CDR2 reads FYNNEI. The CDR3 loop spans 17 amino acids. V shed 10 bases, J shed 6 bases, and the junction held 18 bases outside the gene matches. The CDR3: CAMMGLAGVGSSNEQFF. The DNA of the CDR3 is TGTGCCATGATGGGGCTAGCGGGAGTGGGGAGCAGCAATGAGCAGTTCTTC.

J is TRBJ1-5 and V is TRBV6-5; TRBD1 agrees at 8 bases. The trim removed 5 bases at V and 5 bases at J, leaving 8 bases unmatched. Germline CDR1 MNHEY, CDR2 SVGAGI. The length of the CDR3 is 15 residues. As DNA, the CDR3 is TGTGCCAGCAGTCCCTTGACAGGGGCGCATCAGCCCCAGCATTTT. Protein sequence: CASSPLTGAHQPQHF.

This CDR3 is CASSPRTDPTEAFF. In DNA, the CDR3 is TGTGCCAGCTCACCTAGGACAGATCCCACTGAAGCTTTCTTT. The chain joins TRBV18 to TRBJ1-1; a possible D gene is TRBD1 (6 bases). There are 14 residues in the CDR3. Germline V lookup: CDR1 KGHSH, CDR2 LQKENI. V shed 3 bases and J shed 4 bases, with 12 bases lying between them.

J is TRBJ2-3 and V is TRBV7-8; 9 positions match TRBD1. After removal of 5 bases from V and 2 bases from J, the junction contained 5 bases not matched to a gene. This CDR3 is built from 15 residues. The germline gives CDR1 SGHVS, CDR2 FQNEAQ. CDR3 sequence: CASSLDRGPTDTQYF. The CDR3 nucleotides read TGTGCCAGCAGCCTGGACAGGGGACCCACAGATACGCAGTATTTT. Combining the CDR3 with reference TRBV7-8 and TRBJ2-3 gives the whole variable domain GAGVSQSPRYKVAKRGQDVALRCDPISGHVSLFWYQQALGQGPEFLTYFQNEAQLDKSGLPSDRFFAERPEGSVSTLKIQRTQQEDSAVYLCASSLDRGPTDTQYFGPGTRLTVL.